This TCR beta chain is from a study of T-cell reconstitution after alpha-beta-depleted transplantation in children. CDR1 is ENHRY, CDR2 SYGVKD, per germline. The CDR3 contains 11 residues. A note on this clonotype: One junction end disagrees with the germline gene, perhaps due to a read error.

Unique molecular identifiers were incorporated into the prepared TCRbeta library. TCRdb redid the calling of the PCR reads with MiXCR, one entry per CDR3 protein. The table lists 500,000 to 600,000 distinct CDR3 sequences, around 18% of them singletons. Sequences were derived from PBMCs from the stem cell graft donor, sampled from the stem cell graft. This receptor was obtained from a human donor who donated a stem cell graft to a child with acute lymphoblastic leukemia. The gene calls are TRBV10-3 and TRBJ1-1; D gene uncertain. In DNA form, the CDR3 reads TGCGCGGGTGGCCGAGGGACTGAAGCTTTCTTT. This encodes CAGGRGTEAFF.